Listed here is a single T cell receptor (beta chain). Generated by immunoSEQ multiplex PCR, the TCRdb table keeps only in-frame clones and is missing some. Of approximately 60,000 clones in the sample, roughly 90% were seen once. Trimming shortened V by 6 bases and J by 5 bases, and 16 bases separated the two germline ends. The germline CDR1 and CDR2 sequences are SNHLY and FYNNEI. The CDR3 is made up of 14 amino acids. These data come from a study of OX40 agonist ivuxolimab in advanced cancers. The gene calls are TRBV2 and TRBJ1-2, with D perhaps TRBD1 (5 bases). The TCR was taken from an adult with an advanced solid tumor such as melanoma, head and neck, liver or kidney cancer. Sequencing used CD4+ or CD8+ T cells sorted from blood, obtained in a trial of the OX40 agonist ivuxolimab. The CDR3 nucleotides read TGTGCCAGCAGCGGGACCCGGGGCCCTTATGGCTACACCTTC. This encodes CASSGTRGPYGYTF.